This TCR beta chain was identified during a study of low-dose radiotherapy and immunotherapy resistance in tumors. About the study: Patients were on oral aspirin 300 mg taken daily for four cycles from cycle 1 day 1.

This clonotype was recorded at least ten times. V shed 3 bases, J shed 4 bases, and the junction held 7 bases outside the gene matches. Germline V gene data show CDR1 as SQVTM and CDR2 as ANQGSEA. CDR3 length equals 15 residues. Time point here: after trial treatment. The treatment here: LDRT plus nivolumab, ipilimumab, low-dose cyclophosphamide and aspirin (RACIN trial). Nivolumab, ipilimumab, aspirin, low-dose cyclophosphamide and low-dose radiotherapy were all administered to the donors. Tumors of eligible patients were advanced, solid and lacking tumor-infiltrating lymphocytes. First-strand cDNA used TRAV- and TRBV-specific primers, covering alpha and beta chains. The TCRs were subjected to amplification over 20 PCR cycles employing a constant-region primer in conjunction with a V-primer adapter. MiXCR was run by TCRdb on the reads, yielding one entry per CDR3 protein. In the table there are approximately 45,000 distinct CDR3 sequences, 25% to 30% of which are singletons.

This TCR was sampled from a male donor with prostate cancer. The sequencing here drew on PBMCs, taken after low-dose radiotherapy plus immunotherapy. The chain uses TRBV29-1 and TRBJ2-5, with 11 bases matching TRBD2. The CDR3 DNA reads TGCAGCGTTGAGCCGCTAACTAGCGGGGGAGAGACCCAGTACTTC. It translates to CSVEPLTSGGETQYF.